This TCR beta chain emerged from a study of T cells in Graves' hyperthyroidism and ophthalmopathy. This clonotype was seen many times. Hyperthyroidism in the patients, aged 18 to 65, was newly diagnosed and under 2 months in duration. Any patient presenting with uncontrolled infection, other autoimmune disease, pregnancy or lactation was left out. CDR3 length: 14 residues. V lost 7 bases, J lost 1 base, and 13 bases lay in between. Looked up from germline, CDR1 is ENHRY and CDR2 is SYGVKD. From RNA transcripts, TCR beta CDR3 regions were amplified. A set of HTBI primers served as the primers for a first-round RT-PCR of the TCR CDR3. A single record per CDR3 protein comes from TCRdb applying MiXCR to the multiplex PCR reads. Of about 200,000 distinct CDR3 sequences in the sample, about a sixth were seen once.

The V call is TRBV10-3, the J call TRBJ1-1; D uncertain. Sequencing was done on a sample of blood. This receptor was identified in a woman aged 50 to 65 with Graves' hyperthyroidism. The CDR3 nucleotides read TGTGCCATCAATTCAGCCGGTGGGAACACTGAAGCTTTCTTT. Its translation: CAINSAGGNTEAFF.